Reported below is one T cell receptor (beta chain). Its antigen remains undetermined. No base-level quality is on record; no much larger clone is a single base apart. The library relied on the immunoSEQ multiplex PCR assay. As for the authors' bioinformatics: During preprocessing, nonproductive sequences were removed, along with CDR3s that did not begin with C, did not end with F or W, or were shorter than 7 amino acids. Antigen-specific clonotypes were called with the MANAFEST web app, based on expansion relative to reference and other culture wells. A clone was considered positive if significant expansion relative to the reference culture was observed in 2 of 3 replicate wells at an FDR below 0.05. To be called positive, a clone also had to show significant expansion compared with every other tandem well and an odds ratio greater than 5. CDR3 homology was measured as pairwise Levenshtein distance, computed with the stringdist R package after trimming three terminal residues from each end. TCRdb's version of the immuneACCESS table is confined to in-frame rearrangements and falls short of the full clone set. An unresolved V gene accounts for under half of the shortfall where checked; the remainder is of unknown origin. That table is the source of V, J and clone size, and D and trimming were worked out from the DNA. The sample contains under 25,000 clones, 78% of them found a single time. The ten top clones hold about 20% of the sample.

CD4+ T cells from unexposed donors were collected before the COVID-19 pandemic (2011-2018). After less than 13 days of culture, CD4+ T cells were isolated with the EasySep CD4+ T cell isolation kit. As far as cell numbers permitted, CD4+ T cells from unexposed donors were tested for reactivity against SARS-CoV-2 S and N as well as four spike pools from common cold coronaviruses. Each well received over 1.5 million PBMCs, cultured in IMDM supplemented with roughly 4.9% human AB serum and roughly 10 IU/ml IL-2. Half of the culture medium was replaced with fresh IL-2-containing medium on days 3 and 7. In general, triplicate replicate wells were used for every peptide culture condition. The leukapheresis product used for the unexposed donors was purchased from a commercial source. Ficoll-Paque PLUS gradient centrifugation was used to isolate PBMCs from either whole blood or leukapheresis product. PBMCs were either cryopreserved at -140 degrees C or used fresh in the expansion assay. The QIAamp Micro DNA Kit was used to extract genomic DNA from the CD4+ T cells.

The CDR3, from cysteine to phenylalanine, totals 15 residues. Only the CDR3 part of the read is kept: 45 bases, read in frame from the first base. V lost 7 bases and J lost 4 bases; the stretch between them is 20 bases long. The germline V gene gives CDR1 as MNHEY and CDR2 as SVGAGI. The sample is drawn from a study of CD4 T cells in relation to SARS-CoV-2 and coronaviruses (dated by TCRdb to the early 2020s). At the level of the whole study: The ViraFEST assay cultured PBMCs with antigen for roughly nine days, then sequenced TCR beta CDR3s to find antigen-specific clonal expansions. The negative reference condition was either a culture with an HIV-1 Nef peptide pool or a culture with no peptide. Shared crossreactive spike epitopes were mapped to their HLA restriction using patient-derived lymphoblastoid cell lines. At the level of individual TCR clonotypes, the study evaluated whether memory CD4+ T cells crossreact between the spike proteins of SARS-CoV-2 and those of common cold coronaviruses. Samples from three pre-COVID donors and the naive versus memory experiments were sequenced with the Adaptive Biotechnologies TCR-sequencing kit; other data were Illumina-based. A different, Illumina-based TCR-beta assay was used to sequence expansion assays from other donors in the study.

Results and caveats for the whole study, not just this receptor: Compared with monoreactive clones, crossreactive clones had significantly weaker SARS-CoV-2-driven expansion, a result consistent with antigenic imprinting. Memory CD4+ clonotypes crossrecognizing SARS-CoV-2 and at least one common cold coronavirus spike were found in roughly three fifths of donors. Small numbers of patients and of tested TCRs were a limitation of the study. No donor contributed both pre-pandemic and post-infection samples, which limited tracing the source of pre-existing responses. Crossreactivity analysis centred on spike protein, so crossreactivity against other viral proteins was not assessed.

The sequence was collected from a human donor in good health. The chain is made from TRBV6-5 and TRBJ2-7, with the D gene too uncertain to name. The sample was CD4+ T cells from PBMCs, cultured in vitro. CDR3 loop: CASTNDTGRKYEQYF. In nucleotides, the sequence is TGTGCCAGCACCAACGACACCGGTAGAAAGTACGAGCAGTACTTC.